This TCR beta chain stems from a study of CD8 T cells in ankylosing spondylitis. Whole-study findings and limits: Reportedly, disease-linked clones are significantly enriched in ankylosing spondylitis patients' matched synovial fluid. In the blood and synovial fluid of reactive arthritis, some motif variants had been previously reported. Ankylosing spondylitis blood seemed to carry a telltale TCR beta motif made of about 8 highly homologous variants.

Libraries for TCR beta were made by quantitative 5'-RACE with molecular barcodes. In TCRdb, the 5' RACE reads were re-called with MiXCR into one record per CDR3 protein. This table holds around 250,000 distinct CDR3 sequences, approximately 11% found once. With respect to this clonotype: Its antigen is as yet unknown. A much larger clone sits a single nucleotide away, making a read error possible.

The V gene's germline CDR1 is SGHRS and CDR2 YFSETQ. The CDR3 sequence is 14 residues long. The sample taken for sequencing was blood, either unsorted or a sorted T cell fraction (not recorded which). The V and J genes are TRBV5-1 and TRBJ1-2; 11 bases align to TRBD1. The sequence derives from a male donor with ankylosing spondylitis or in good health (not recorded which). DNA for the CDR3: TGCACCAGCAGCTGGACAGGGGGCGCGGATGGCTACACCTTC. Translating gives CTSSWTGGADGYTF.